This T cell receptor (beta chain) was captured by sequencing in a study of cytomegalovirus exposure and HLA in healthy donors. Study-wide results and caveats: Certain indistinguishable V segments, among them TRBV6-2 and TRBV6-3, were excluded. Likely technical artifact: a cluster of highly shared sequence variants.

13 Jbeta primers and 60 Vbeta primers were used for the PCR. Methods used by the authors: Roughly 11 million shared chains were among approximately 80 million unique TCR beta chains counted in a later analysis. Generated by immunoSEQ multiplex PCR, the TCRdb table keeps only in-frame clones and is missing some. The V and J calls and the clone size are those of that table, but D and trimming were determined from the DNA. Among more than 150,000 clones listed, 75% to 80% were seen once. Regarding donors, all were healthy bone marrow donors. Comment on this clone: Antigen unknown.

The CDR3 length is 12 residues. The V end was cut by 1 base, the J end by 6 bases, with 9 bases between. From germline, CDR1 is SQVTM and CDR2 ANQGSEA. This TCR derives from a middle-aged man in good health and CMV-seropositive. This chain uses TRBV29-1 with TRBJ1-1; TRBD1 might be the D (5 bases). Sequencing was performed on PBMCs. The CDR3 here is CSVEGGASEAFF. Here the CDR3 DNA reads TGCAGCGTTGAAGGGGGCGCGTCTGAAGCTTTCTTT.